Given below is one TCR beta chain in context. Its antigen is still unknown. This entry is derived from a study of T cell responses to AZD1222 COVID-19 vaccine. Study-level points and caveats: Unmutated variant regions are reportedly the target of nearly half of TCRs that are spike-specific. In a largely white British group with more females than males, clonal diversity was possibly underestimated. Just 5 to 7 people given AZD1222 tested seropositive at baseline.

The data were produced by immunoSEQ multiplex PCR, yet TCRdb's version contains in-frame clones alone and is incomplete. This table holds 90,000 to 120,000 clones, roughly 87% found once. The V end lost 1 base, the J end lost 2 bases, and 15 bases lay between the germline ends. Germline CDR1 is SGHTA and CDR2 is FQGTGA. The CDR3 has 17 residues. The source is an adult in good health. This chain joins TRBV7-3 and TRBJ1-5, with D possibly TRBD1 on 6 matching bases. The sequenced sample was peripheral blood, obtained on day 0 of AZD1222 vaccination. The CDR3 sequence: CASSLNLGAGGNQPQHF. CDR3 DNA: TGTGCCAGCAGCTTAAATCTGGGGGCAGGGGGCAATCAGCCCCAGCATTTT.